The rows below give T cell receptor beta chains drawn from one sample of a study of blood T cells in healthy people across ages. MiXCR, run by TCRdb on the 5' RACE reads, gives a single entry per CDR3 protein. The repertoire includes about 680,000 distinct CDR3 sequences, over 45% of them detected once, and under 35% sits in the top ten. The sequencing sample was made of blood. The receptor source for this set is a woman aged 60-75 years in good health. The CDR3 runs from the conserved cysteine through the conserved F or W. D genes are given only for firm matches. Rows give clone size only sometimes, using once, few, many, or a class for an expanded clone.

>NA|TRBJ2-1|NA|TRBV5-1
TGCGCCAGCAGCCCTCTAACTATATACAATGAGCAGTTCTTC
CASSPLTIYNEQFF
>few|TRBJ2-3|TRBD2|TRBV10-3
TGTGCCGCCACCGGGACTAGCACCACAGATACGCAGTATTTT
CAATGTSTTDTQYF
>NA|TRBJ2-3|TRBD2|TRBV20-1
TGCAGTGCTAGACCGGCTAGCGGGAGTTACGATACGCAGTATTTT
CSARPASGSYDTQYF
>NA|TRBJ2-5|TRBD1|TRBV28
TGTGCCAGCACCTCAGGGGGAGAGACCCAGTACTTC
CASTSGGETQYF
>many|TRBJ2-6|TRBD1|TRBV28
TGTGCCAGCAGTTTATTAATTCTTGGGACAGGGGGCGCACCTGGGGCCAACGTCCTGACTTTC
CASSLLILGTGGAPGANVLTF
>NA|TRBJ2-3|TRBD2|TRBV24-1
TGTGCCACCAGTGGCGGGAGTACCGATACGCAGTATTTT
CATSGGSTDTQYF
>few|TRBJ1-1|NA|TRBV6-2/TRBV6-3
TGTGCCAGCAGTTACATTCTGAACACTGAAGCTTTCTTT
CASSYILNTEAFF
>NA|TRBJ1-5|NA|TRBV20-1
TGCAGTGCTAGAGATCTTATCAGGGAAGCAGATCAGCCCCAGCATTTT
CSARDLIREADQPQHF
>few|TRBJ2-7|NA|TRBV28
TGTGCCAGCAGTCCAGGACCAACCGGATTAAACAATGAGCAGTACTTC
CASSPGPTGLNNEQYF
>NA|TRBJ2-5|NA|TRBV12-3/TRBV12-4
TGTGCCAGCAGTTTCAACGGGAAAGAGACCCAGTACTTC
CASSFNGKETQYF
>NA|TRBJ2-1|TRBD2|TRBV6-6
TGTGCCAGCAGTTTAAGCGGGAGTATGAATGAGCGGTTCTTC
CASSLSGSMNERFF
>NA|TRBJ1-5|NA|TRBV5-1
TGCGCCAGCAGCTACGCTGGCGGTAGCAATCAGCCCCAGCATTTT
CASSYAGGSNQPQHF
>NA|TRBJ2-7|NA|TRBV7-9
TGTGCCAGCAGCTCCACGGGCCTTTCCTACGAGCAGTACTTC
CASSSTGLSYEQYF
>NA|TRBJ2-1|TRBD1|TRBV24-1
TGTGCCACCAGTGGGTCATCGACCGGGACAGGGATGACTAGCAAATATGAGCAGTTCTTC
CATSGSSTGTGMTSKYEQFF
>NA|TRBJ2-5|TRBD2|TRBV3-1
TGTGCCAGCAGCCAAGCTATAGCTAGCGGGAGCGAGACCCAGTACTTC
CASSQAIASGSETQYF
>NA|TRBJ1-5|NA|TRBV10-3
TGTGCCATCAGTGAGTCTGGGCCCCGAGCAGGTCAGCCCCAGCATTTT
CAISESGPRAGQPQHF
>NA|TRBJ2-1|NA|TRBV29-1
TGCAGCGCCGCCGGCGGGACGGGAGTTGATGAGCTGTTCTTC
CSAAGGTGVDELFF
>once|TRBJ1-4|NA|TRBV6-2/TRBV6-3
TGTGCCAGCAGTTCCTTACGGGAGAGTGGCGGAGCAACTAATGAAAAACTGTTTTTT
CASSSLRESGGATNEKLFF
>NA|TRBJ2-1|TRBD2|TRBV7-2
TGTGCCAGCAGCTTCGTAGCGGGAGGGGGGAATGAGCAGTTCTTC
CASSFVAGGGNEQFF
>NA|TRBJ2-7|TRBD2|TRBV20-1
TGCAGTGCTTGGACTAGCGGCTACGAGCAGTACTTC
CSAWTSGYEQYF
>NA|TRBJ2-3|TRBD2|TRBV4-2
TGTGCCAGCAGCCAAGTTGGGCGCGGGGGGGGCGCAGATACGCAGTATTTT
CASSQVGRGGGADTQYF
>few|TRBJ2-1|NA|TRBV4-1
TGCGCCAGCAGCCAACACTATCAGGGGTCGCGGAACAATGAGCAGTTCTTC
CASSQHYQGSRNNEQFF
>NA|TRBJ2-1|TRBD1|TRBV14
TGTGCCAGCAGCCAATGGGGGACAGGGGGACACAGTGAGCAGTTCTTC
CASSQWGTGGHSEQFF
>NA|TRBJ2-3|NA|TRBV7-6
TGTGCCAGCAGTAAAGGGGGAGATACTAGTTTGACAGATACGCAGTATTTT
CASSKGGDTSLTDTQYF
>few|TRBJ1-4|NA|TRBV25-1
TGTGCCAGCAGTGAACAGGTTAATGAAAAACTGTTTTTT
CASSEQVNEKLFF
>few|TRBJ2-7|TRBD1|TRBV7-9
TGTGCCAGCAGCTTGGCCGGGACAGGGGTCGAGCAGTACTTC
CASSLAGTGVEQYF
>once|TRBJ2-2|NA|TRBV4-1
TGCGCCAGCAGCCAAGGGGACACCCACACCGGGGGGCTGTTTTTT
CASSQGDTHTGGLFF
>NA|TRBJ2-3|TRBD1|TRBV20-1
TGCAGTGCTAACAGGGGGCACGCAGATACGCAGTATTTT
CSANRGHADTQYF
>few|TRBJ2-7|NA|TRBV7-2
TGTGCCAGCAGCCGGGGCCCAGACAAGACCTACGAGCAGTACTTC
CASSRGPDKTYEQYF
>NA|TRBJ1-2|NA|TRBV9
TGTGCCAGCAGCGTAACAGACTATGGCTACACCTTC
CASSVTDYGYTF
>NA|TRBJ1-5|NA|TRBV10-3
TGTGCCATCAGGTCCCAAGAGGATCAGCCCCAGCATTTT
CAIRSQEDQPQHF
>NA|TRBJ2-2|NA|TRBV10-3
TGTGCCATCGGTGATTCCGCGAACACCGGGGAGCTGTTTTTT
CAIGDSANTGELFF
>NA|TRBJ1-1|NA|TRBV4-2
TGTGCCAGCAGCCAAGATGAAGCGGGGAACACTGAAGCTTTCTTT
CASSQDEAGNTEAFF
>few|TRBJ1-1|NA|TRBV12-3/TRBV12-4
TGTGCCAGCACACGGGGAACGAACACTGAAGCTTTCTTT
CASTRGTNTEAFF
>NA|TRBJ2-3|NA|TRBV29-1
TGCAGCGTTGGCGGGTCATTCGTTCACGGAGATACGCAGTATTTT
CSVGGSFVHGDTQYF
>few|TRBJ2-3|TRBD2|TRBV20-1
TGCAGTTATTACGAGGGGCCAAGCGGGAGTTATAGGGATACGCAGTATTTT
CSYYEGPSGSYRDTQYF
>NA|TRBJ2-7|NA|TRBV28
TGTGCCAGCAGTAGGGGGGACCGTAGCTCCTACGAGCAGTACTTC
CASSRGDRSSYEQYF
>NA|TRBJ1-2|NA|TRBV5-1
TGCGCCAGCAGCCCGGACCCTAGCTATGGCTACACCTTC
CASSPDPSYGYTF
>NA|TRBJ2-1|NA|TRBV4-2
TGTGCCAGCAGCCCGAGGACCGGGAGTGATTACAATGAGCAGTTCTTC
CASSPRTGSDYNEQFF
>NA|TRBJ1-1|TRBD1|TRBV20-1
TGCAGTGCTACCAAGGACAGGCGGAACACTGAAGCTTTCTTT
CSATKDRRNTEAFF
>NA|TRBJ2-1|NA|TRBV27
TGTGCCAGTAGTTTATCGGGCGGGAAGTCCTACAATGAGCAGTTCTTC
CASSLSGGKSYNEQFF
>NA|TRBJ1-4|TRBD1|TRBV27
TGTACCAGCAGTACGACAGGGCTGGGAGGGGAAAAACTGTTTTTT
CTSSTTGLGGEKLFF